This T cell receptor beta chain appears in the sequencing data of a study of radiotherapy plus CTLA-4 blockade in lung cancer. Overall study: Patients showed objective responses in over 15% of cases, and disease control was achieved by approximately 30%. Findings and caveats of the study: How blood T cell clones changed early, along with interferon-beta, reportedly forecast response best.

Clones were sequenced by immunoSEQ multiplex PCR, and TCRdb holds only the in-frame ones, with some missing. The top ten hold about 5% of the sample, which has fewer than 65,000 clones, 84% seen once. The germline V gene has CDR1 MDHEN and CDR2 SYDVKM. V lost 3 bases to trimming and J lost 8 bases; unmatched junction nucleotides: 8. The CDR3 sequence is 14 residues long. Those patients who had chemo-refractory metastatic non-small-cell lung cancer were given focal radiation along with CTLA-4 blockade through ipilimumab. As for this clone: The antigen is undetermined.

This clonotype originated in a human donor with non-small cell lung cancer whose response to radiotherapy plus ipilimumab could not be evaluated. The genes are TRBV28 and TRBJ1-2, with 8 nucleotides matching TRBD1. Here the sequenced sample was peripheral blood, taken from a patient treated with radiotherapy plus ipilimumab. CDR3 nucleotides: TGTGCCAGCAGTTTGGGAACAGGGGGTAAGGGCTACACCTTC. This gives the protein CASSLGTGGKGYTF.